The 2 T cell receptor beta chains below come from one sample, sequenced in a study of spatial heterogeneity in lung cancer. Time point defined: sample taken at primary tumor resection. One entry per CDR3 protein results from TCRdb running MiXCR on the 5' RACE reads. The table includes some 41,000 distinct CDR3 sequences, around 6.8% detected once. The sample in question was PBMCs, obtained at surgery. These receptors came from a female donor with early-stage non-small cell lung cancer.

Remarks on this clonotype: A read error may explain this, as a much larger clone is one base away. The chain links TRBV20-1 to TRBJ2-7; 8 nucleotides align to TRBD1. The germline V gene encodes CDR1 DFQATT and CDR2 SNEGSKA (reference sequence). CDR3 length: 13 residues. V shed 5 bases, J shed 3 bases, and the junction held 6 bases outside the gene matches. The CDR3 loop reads CSASQGAHYEQYF. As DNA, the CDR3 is TGCAGTGCTTCTCAGGGGGCCCACTACGAGCAGTACTTC.

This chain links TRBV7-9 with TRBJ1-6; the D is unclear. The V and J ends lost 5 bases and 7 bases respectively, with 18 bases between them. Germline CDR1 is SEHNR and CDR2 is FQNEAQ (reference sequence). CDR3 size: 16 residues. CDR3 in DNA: TGTGCCAGCAGCGCTAGTCGGCACAGAGGGAATTCACCCCTCCACTTT. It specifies CASSASRHRGNSPLHF.